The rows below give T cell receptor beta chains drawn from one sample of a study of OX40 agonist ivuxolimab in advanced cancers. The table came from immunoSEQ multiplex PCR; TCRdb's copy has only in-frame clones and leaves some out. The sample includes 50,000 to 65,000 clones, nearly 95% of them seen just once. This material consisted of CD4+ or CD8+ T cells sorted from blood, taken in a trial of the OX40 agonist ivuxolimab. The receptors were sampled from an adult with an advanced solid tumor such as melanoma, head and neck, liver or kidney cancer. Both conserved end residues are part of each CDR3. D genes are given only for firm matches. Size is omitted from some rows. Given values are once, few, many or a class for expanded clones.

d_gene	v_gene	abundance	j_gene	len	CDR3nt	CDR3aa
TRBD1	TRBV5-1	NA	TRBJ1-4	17	TGCGCCAGCAGCTTGTGGGGCACAGGGGCAACTAATGAAAAACTGTTTTTT	CASSLWGTGATNEKLFF
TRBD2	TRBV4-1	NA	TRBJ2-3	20	TGCGCCAGCAGCCAATTCCCGGGACTAGCGACCATGGGACTAGAGGATACGCAGTATTTT	CASSQFPGLATMGLEDTQYF
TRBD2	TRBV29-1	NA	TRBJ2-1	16	TGCAGCGTTGAAGATCTAACTAGCGGACCCTACAATGAGCAGTTCTTC	CSVEDLTSGPYNEQFF
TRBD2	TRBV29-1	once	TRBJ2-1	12	TGCAGCGTTAGGGAAGCGGGAGTTGAGCAGTTCTTC	CSVREAGVEQFF
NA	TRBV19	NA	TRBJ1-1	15	TGTGCCAGTAGTGTAGCGGGACAACCCAACACTGAAGCTTTCTTT	CASSVAGQPNTEAFF
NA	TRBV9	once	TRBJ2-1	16	TGTGCCAGCAGCTACCTCGGGGCGAGCTCCTACAATGAGCAGTTCTTC	CASSYLGASSYNEQFF
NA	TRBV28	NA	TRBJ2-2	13	TGTGCCAGCAGTTTAACCTCCACCGGGGAGCTGTTTTTT	CASSLTSTGELFF
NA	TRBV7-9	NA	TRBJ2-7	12	TGTGCCAGCAGCCTGGAGTCCTACGAGCAGTACTTC	CASSLESYEQYF
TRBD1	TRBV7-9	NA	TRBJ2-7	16	TGTGCCAGCAGCCCGACCGGGACAGGGGGGACATACGAGCAGTACTTC	CASSPTGTGGTYEQYF
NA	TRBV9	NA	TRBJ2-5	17	TGTGCCAGCAGCGTTCAGGATACAGACTATCGAAGAGAGACCCAGTACTTC	CASSVQDTDYRRETQYF
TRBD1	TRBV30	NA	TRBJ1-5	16	TGTGCCTGGAGTGTAAGGACAGGGGTTTCCAATCAGCCCCAGCATTTT	CAWSVRTGVSNQPQHF
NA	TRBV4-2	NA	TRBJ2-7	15	TGTGCCAGCAGCCAAGAAGGCAGTACAACCTACGAGCAGTACTTC	CASSQEGSTTYEQYF
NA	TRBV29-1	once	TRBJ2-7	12	TGCAGCGTTTTACTAGACGGCTACGAGCAGTACTTC	CSVLLDGYEQYF
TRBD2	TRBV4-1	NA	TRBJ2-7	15	TGCGCCAGCAGCCAAGAACTAGCGGATACCTACGAGCAGTACTTC	CASSQELADTYEQYF
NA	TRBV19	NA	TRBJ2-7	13	TGTGCCAGTTCGGCTAGCGAGCTCTACGAGCAGTACTTC	CASSASELYEQYF
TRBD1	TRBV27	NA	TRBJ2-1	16	TGTGCCAGCAGGACAGGGGACAGGACCCCCTACAATGAGCAGTTCTTC	CASRTGDRTPYNEQFF
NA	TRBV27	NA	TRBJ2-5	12	TGTGCCAGCAGTGGGCTTGAACGGACCCAGTACTTC	CASSGLERTQYF
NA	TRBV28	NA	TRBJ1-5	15	TGTGCCAGCAGTTTTGGGGGACTTATCAATCAGCCCCAGCATTTT	CASSFGGLINQPQHF
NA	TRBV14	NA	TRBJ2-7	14	TGTGCCAGCAGCCCATTCACAGGGACCTACGAGCAGTACTTC	CASSPFTGTYEQYF
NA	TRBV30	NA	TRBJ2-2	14	TGTGCCTGGAGTGTGGGAGTTACCACCGGGGAGCTGTTTTTT	CAWSVGVTTGELFF
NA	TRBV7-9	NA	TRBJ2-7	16	TGTGCCAGCAGCCCCCGACTCCGGACAGACTCCTACGAGCAGTACTTC	CASSPRLRTDSYEQYF
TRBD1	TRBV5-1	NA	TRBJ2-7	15	TGCGCCAGCAGCTTAACCGGGACAGGATCCTACGAGCAGTACTTC	CASSLTGTGSYEQYF
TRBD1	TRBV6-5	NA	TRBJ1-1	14	TGTGCCAGCAGTCCCGGGGACAGCCCGGCCGAAGCTTTCTTT	CASSPGDSPAEAFF
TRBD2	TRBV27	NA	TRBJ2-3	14	TGTGCCAGCAGTCCGCGGACTAGCGGAGATACGCAGTATTTT	CASSPRTSGDTQYF
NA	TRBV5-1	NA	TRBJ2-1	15	TGCGCCAGCAGCTTATACAGCGGACTCGACAATGAGCAGTTCTTC	CASSLYSGLDNEQFF